The 6 T cell receptor beta chains presented below share a single source sample, sequenced in a study of blood T cell repertoires in COVID-19. The table came from immunoSEQ multiplex PCR; TCRdb's copy has only in-frame clones and leaves some out. Counted here are 54,000 or so clones, around 83% occurring once; the ten biggest clones make up 3.5%. Source material: peripheral blood. The source is a woman of 80 years or more with acute or convalescent COVID-19.

A single count supports this clone. The rearrangement links TRBV25-1 to TRBJ2-7; weak D call: TRBD2 (6 bases). V lost 2 bases, J lost 2 bases, and 10 bases lay in between. The length of the CDR3 is 14 residues. CDR1 is MGHDK and CDR2 is SYGVNS in the germline V gene. The CDR3 region is CASSEDTGAYEQYF. The CDR3, as DNA: TGTGCCAGCAGTGAAGATACGGGAGCCTACGAGCAGTACTTC.

This clone was counted between two and nine times. The rearrangement joins TRBV5-6 to TRBJ2-1; TRBD1 aligns across 9 bases. Germline lookup yields CDR1 SGHDT and CDR2 YYEEEE. The CDR3 loop spans 17 amino acids. The junction had 15 bases not matched to a gene; V was cut back by 7 bases and J by 4 bases. This CDR3 is CASGTGLGMGPYNEQFF. CDR3 coding DNA: TGTGCCAGCGGGACAGGGTTAGGGATGGGGCCTTACAATGAGCAGTTCTTC.

The chain links TRBV19 to TRBJ1-1, with D unresolved. The CDR3 is made up of 15 amino acids. Germline CDR1 is LNHDA and CDR2 is SQIVND (reference sequence). Trimming shortened V by 0 bases and J by 1 base, and 9 bases separated the two germline ends. As DNA, the CDR3 is TGTGCCAGTAGTATAGATCCGATAGAGAACACTGAAGCTTTCTTT. Protein: CASSIDPIENTEAFF.

This rearrangement joins TRBV19 to TRBJ2-1, with D possibly matching TRBD2 (5 bases). The CDR3 loop spans 13 amino acids. Germline lookup yields CDR1 LNHDA and CDR2 SQIVND (reference sequence). V lost 4 bases and J lost 6, with 10 bases in between. In nucleotides, the CDR3 is TGTGCCAGTAGTAGGACGGCGGGCAATGAGCAGTTCTTC. Its translation: CASSRTAGNEQFF.

The chain uses TRBV15 and TRBJ2-1; TRBD2 matches at 10 bases. In germline, CDR1 is LNHNV, CDR2 YYDKDF (reference sequence). CDR3 size: 16 residues. With V trimmed by 3 bases and J by 7 bases, 9 bases remained unmatched. CDR3 region: CATSRGGTSGKNEQFF. CDR3 DNA sequence: TGTGCCACCAGCAGGGGGGGCACTAGCGGGAAGAATGAGCAGTTCTTC.

This clone has just a few counts. The V gene is TRBV7-8, the J gene TRBJ1-4, with a weak D call TRBD1 (6 bases). CDR3 length: 14 amino acids. Germline assignment: CDR1 SGHVS and CDR2 FQNEAQ. Trimming shortened V by 2 bases and J by 5 bases, and 9 bases separated the two germline ends. The CDR3 bases are TGTGCCAGCAGCTTAAAAACAGGGAATGAAAAACTGTTTTTT. It translates to CASSLKTGNEKLFF.